The 5 T cell receptor beta chains presented below share a single source sample, sequenced in a study of blood T cell repertoires in COVID-19. Here immunoSEQ multiplex PCR was the method, and the copy in TCRdb shows in-frame clones only, minus some. The sample consists of hundreds of thousands of clones, approximately 90% of them appearing once. The sequenced sample consisted of PBMCs or T cells enriched from blood (not recorded which). These receptors were collected from a woman aged 55 to 70 in a cohort exposed to, infected with or recovered from COVID-19 (not recorded which).

The chain has TRBV18 and TRBJ2-1; D uncertain. V dropped 1 base and J dropped 5 bases, with 15 bases sitting between them. Germline CDR1 reads KGHSH; CDR2 reads LQKENI. This CDR3 has 16 amino acids. The CDR3, as DNA: TGTGCCAGCTCACCACAGGCGCACAGAGAACACAATGAGCAGTTCTTC. As protein: CASSPQAHREHNEQFF. Full variable domain (missing parts from reference TRBV18 and TRBJ2-1): NAGVMQNPRHLVRRRGQEARLRCSPMKGHSHVYWYRQLPEEGLKFMVYLQKENIIDESGMPKERFSAEFPKEGPSILRIQQVVRGDSAAYFCASSPQAHREHNEQFFGPGTRLTVL.

Worth noting for this clone: Additional DNA sequences in this sample encode the identical CDR3. The chain recombines TRBV18 with TRBJ1-1; TRBD1 aligns across 8 bases. There are 14 residues in the CDR3. The germline V gene has CDR1 KGHSH and CDR2 LQKENI. V shed 3 bases and J 5 bases; nucleotides not matched to a gene: 5. As DNA, the CDR3 is TGTGCCAGCTCACCCCAGGGGGCCGGTACTGAAGCTTTCTTT. It translates to CASSPQGAGTEAFF.

This chain uses TRBV7-2 with TRBJ1-5; D call uncertain. Germline V gene sequence: CDR1 SGHTA, CDR2 FQGNSA. This CDR3 has 14 residues. Trimming removed 1 base from V and 5 bases from J, with 9 bases in between. This CDR3 is CASSLVQDYQPQHF. The DNA of the CDR3 is TGTGCCAGCAGCTTAGTTCAGGACTATCAGCCCCAGCATTTT.

The genes are TRBV2 and TRBJ2-4; 8 positions agree with TRBD1. The CDR3 spans 18 residues. The germline V gene has CDR1 SNHLY and CDR2 FYNNEI. J gave up 0 bases and V 6 bases, and 13 bases lay outside the gene matches. The CDR3 sequence: CASSGDRGLNLAKNIQYF. The CDR3 nucleotides are TGTGCCAGCAGCGGAGACAGGGGACTTAACTTAGCCAAAAACATTCAGTACTTC.

The chain carries TRBV18 and TRBJ2-7; a possible D gene is TRBD1 (5 bases). The germline CDR1 and CDR2 sequences are KGHSH and LQKENI. The V end lost 0 bases, the J end lost 5 bases, and 5 bases lay between the germline ends. This CDR3 spans 12 amino acids. The CDR3 sequence is CASSPPDNEQYF. The CDR3, as DNA: TGTGCCAGCTCACCACCGGACAACGAGCAGTACTTC.